The next 3 T cell receptor beta chains were all read from a single sample in a study of T cell repertoires in cytomegalovirus infection. Each CDR3 protein gets one entry after TCRdb re-called the reads with MiXCR. The sample lists about 830,000 distinct CDR3 sequences, 32% occurring once. No antigen has been identified for these receptors. The sequencing used cultured CD8+ T cells from PBMCs, collected from culture after CMV antigen stimulation. These receptors all come from a human donor in good health (CMV status not recorded). Some clones in this sample may be carry-over from other donors' samples.

V usage is TRBV6-6 and J usage is TRBJ1-4; 7 bases are shared with TRBD1. Germline lookup yields CDR1 MNHNY and CDR2 SVGAGI (reference sequence). This CDR3 comprises 18 residues. The ends lost 2 bases at V and 0 bases at J; junction bases unmatched: 9. In nucleotides, the CDR3 is TGTGCCAGCAGTTACACCACCGGGACAGCAGCAACTAATGAAAAACTGTTTTTT. Its translation: CASSYTTGTAATNEKLFF.

CDR3 sequence reads: CASRGGPGQSNYGYTF. CDR3 coding DNA: TGTGCCAGCCGCGGCGGTCCGGGACAGAGTAACTATGGCTACACCTTC. The V call is TRBV7-3, the J call TRBJ1-2, with TRBD1 matching over 7 bases. CDR1 and CDR2 from the germline V gene are SGHTA and FQGTGA. V lost 8 bases, J lost 1 base, and 13 bases stayed unmatched. This CDR3 has 16 residues.

This clonotype was counted only a few times. At one end the junction does not follow the germline gene, possibly because of a read error. The chain links TRBV6-1 to TRBJ2-3, with 7 positions matching TRBD2. This CDR3 is built from 14 residues. Germline CDR1 MNHNS, CDR2 SASEGT. In nucleotides, the CDR3 is TGCGCCCACACTTGGGGGGGGGGAGCAGATACGCAGTATTTT. It encodes CAHTWGGGADTQYF.